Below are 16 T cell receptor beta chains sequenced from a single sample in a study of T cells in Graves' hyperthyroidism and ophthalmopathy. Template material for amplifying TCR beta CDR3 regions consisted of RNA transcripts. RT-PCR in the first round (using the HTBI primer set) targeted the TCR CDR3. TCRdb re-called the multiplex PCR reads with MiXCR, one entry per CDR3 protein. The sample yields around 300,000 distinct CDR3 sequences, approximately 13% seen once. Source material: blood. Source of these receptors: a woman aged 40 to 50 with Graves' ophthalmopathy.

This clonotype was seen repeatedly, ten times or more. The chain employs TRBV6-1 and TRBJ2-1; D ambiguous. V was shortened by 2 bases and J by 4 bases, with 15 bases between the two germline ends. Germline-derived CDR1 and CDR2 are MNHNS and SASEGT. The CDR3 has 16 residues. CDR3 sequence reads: CASSERPASPYNEQFF. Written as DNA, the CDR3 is TGTGCCAGCAGTGAACGACCCGCTTCGCCGTACAATGAGCAGTTCTTC.

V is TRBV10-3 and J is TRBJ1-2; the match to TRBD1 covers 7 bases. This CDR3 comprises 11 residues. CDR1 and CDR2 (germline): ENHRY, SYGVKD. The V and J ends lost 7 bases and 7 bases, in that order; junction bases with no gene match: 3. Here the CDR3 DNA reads TGTGCCATCACAGGGGGTCTTGGCTACACCTTC. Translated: CAITGGLGYTF.

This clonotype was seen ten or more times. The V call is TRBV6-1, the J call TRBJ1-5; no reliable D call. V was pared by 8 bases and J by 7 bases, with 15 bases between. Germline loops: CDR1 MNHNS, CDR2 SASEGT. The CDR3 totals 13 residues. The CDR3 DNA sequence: TGTGCCAGCCACCGGGAGGTTGGGCAGCCCCAGCATTTT. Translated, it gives CASHREVGQPQHF.

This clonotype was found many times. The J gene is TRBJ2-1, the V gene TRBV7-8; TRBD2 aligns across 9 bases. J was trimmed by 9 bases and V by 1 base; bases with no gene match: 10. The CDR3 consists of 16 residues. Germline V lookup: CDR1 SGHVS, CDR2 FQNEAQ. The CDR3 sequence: CASSLDASGISSEQFF. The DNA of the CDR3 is TGTGCCAGCAGCTTAGATGCTAGCGGGATTTCCAGTGAGCAGTTCTTC.

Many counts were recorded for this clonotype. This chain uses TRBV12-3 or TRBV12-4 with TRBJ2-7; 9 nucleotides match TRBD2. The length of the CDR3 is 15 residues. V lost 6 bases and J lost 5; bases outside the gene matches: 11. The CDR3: CASRTFSGRLDEQYF. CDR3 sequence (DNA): TGTGCCAGCAGAACTTTTAGCGGGAGACTGGACGAGCAGTACTTC.

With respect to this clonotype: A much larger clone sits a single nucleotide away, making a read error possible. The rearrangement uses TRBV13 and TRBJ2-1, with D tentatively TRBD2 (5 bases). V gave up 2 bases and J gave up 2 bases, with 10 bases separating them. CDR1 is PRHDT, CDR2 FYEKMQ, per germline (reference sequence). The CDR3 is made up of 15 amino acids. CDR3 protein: CASSLIGMAYNEQFF. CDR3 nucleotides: TGTGCCAGCAGCTTAATCGGGATGGCCTACAATGAGCAGTTCTTC. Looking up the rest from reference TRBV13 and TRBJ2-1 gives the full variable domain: AAGVIQSPRHLIKEKRETATLKCYPIPRHDTVYWYQQGPGQDPQFLISFYEKMQSDKGSIPDRFSAQQFSDYHSELNMSSLELGDSALYFCASSLIGMAYNEQFFGPGTRLTVL.

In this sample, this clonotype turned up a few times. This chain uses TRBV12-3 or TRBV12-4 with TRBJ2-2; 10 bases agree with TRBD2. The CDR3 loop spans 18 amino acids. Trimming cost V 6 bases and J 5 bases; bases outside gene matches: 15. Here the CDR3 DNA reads TGTGCCAGCAGCCTCCTCGTCCTAGCGGGAGATGAAACCGGGGAGCTGTTTTTT. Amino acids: CASSLLVLAGDETGELFF.

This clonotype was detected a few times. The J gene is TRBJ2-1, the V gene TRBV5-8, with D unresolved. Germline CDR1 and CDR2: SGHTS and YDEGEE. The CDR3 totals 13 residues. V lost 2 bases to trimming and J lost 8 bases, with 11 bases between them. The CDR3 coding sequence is TGTGCCAGCAGCTTTGACTCCCACGATGAGCAGTTCTTC. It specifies CASSFDSHDEQFF.

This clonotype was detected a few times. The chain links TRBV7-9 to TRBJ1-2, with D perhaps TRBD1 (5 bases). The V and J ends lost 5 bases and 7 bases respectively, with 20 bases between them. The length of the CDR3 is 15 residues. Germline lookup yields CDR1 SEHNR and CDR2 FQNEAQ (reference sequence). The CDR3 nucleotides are TGTGCCAGCAGCCGGAGAGGGGAGCGGAGGAGTGGCTACACCTTC. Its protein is CASSRRGERRSGYTF. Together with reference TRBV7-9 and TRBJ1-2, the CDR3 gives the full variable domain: DTGVSQNPRHKITKRGQNVTFRCDPISEHNRLYWYRQTLGQGPEFLTYFQNEAQLEKSRLLSDRFSAERPKGSFSTLEIQRTEQGDSAMYLCASSRRGERRSGYTFGSGTRLTVV.

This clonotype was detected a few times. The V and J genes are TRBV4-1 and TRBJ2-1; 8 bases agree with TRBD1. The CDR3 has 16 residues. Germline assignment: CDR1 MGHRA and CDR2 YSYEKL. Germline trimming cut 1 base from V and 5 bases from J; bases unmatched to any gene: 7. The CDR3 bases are TGCGCCAGCAGCCAAGGACCTAGGACAGGGAACAATGAGCAGTTCTTC. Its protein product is CASSQGPRTGNNEQFF.

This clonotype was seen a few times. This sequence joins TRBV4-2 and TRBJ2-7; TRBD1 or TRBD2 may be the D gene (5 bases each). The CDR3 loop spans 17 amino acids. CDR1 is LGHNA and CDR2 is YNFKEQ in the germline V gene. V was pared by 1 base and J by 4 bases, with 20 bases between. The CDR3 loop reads CASSQAEGWDRSYEQYF. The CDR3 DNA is TGTGCCAGCAGCCAAGCAGAGGGGTGGGACCGGAGTTACGAGCAGTACTTC.

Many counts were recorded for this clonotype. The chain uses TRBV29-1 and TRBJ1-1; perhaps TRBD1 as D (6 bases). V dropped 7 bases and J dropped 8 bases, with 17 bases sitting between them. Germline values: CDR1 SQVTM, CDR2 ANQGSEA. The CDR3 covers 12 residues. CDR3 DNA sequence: TGCAGCGAGAAGCGGGGGGGCTTGGAAGCTTTCTTT. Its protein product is CSEKRGGLEAFF.

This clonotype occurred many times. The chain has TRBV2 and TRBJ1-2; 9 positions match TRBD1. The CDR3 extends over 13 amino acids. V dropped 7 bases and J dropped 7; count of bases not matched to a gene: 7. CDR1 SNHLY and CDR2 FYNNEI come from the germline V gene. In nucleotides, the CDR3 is TGTGCCAGCACTAAGACAGGGGGATCTGGCTACACCTTC. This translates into CASTKTGGSGYTF.

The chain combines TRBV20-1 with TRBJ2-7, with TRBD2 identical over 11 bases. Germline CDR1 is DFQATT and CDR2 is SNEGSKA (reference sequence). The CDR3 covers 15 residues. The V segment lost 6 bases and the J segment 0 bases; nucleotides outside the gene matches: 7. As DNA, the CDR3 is TGCAGTGCATACGAGGGACTAGCGGCCTCCTACGAGCAGTACTTC. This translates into CSAYEGLAASYEQYF.

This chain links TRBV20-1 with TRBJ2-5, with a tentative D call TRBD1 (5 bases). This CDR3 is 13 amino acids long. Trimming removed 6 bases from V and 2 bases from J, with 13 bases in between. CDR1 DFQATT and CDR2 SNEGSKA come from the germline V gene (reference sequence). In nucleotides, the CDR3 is TGCAGTGCCCTTCAGGGATTGCAAGAGACCCAGTACTTC. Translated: CSALQGLQETQYF.

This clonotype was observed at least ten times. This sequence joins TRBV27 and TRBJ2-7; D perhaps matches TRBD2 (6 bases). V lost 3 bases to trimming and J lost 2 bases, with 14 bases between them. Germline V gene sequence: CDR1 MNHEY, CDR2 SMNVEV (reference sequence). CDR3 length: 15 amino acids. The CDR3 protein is CASSLSEGGPYEQYF. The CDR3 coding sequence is TGTGCCAGCAGTTTGTCTGAGGGAGGCCCCTACGAGCAGTACTTC.